These 25 T cell receptor beta chains originate from one sample sequenced in a study of T-cell memory formation after mild COVID-19. TCRdb reprocessed the 5' RACE reads with MiXCR, giving one entry per CDR3 protein. The sample includes around 250,000 distinct CDR3 sequences, roughly a sixth of them seen just once. The sequencing sample was made of PBMCs or a T cell subset sorted from them (not recorded which). These TCRs come from a man between 18 and 29 years old who had mild COVID-19 (a few samples of this study predate the infection). Cell type and time point are not known.

The chain couples TRBV29-1 to TRBJ2-3, with 11 positions matching TRBD2. The length of the CDR3 is 15 residues. Germline V gene lookup returns CDR1 SQVTM and CDR2 ANQGSEA. V trimming: 3 bases; J trimming: 2 bases; junction bases outside the gene matches: 4. The CDR3 reads CSVDGTSGYTDTQYF. The CDR3 DNA is TGCAGCGTTGACGGGACTAGCGGATACACAGATACGCAGTATTTT.

This clonotype was seen a few times. The chain carries TRBV20-1 and TRBJ1-2; unclear D gene. Deletions cut 2 bases from V and 8 bases from J, with 12 bases between. The CDR3 consists of 12 residues. The germline gives CDR1 DFQATT, CDR2 SNEGSKA (reference sequence). The CDR3 DNA reads as TGCAGTGCTAGACGGTCTGGCCTCGGCTACACCTTC. Its translation is CSARRSGLGYTF.

The chain joins TRBV27 to TRBJ2-2; either TRBD1 or TRBD2 may fit D (6 bases each). The CDR3 extends over 14 amino acids. Germline lookup yields CDR1 MNHEY and CDR2 SMNVEV (reference sequence). Deletions cut 9 bases from V and 3 bases from J, with 14 bases between. The CDR3 sequence: CASRWGAHTGELFF. The CDR3 region has the DNA TGTGCCAGTAGGTGGGGGGCGCACACCGGGGAGCTGTTTTTT.

In this sample, this clonotype turned up a few times. J is TRBJ1-2 and V is TRBV7-2; D might be TRBD1 (6 bases). The CDR3 is 15 amino acids. Germline assignment: CDR1 SGHTA and CDR2 FQGNSA. Between the trimmed V and J ends, which lost 2 bases and 5 bases, there was a span of 15 bases. The CDR3 DNA is TGTGCCAGCAGCTTATTATACAGGGCGGGTTATGGCTACACCTTC. Protein product: CASSLLYRAGYGYTF.

The chain uses TRBV5-1 and TRBJ1-1; possibly TRBD1 for D (6 bases). This CDR3 region has 16 residues. Trimming shortened V by 4 bases and J by 1 base, and 17 bases separated the two germline ends. The germline CDR1 and CDR2 sequences are SGHRS and YFSETQ. CDR3: CASSHTAGVRNTEAFF. CDR3 coding DNA: TGCGCCAGCAGCCACACCGCAGGGGTGCGGAACACTGAAGCTTTCTTT.

This clonotype was found a few times. The chain combines TRBV5-4 with TRBJ2-3; 8 bases align to TRBD2. The CDR3 has 16 amino acids. Germline CDR1 is SGHNT and CDR2 is YYREEE (reference sequence). J was trimmed by 3 bases and V by 0 bases; bases with no gene match: 6. The CDR3 sequence: CASSLAYGGGTDTQYF. The DNA for the CDR3 is TGTGCCAGCAGCTTGGCCTATGGCGGGGGGACAGATACGCAGTATTTT. Supplemented by reference TRBV5-4 and TRBJ2-3, the full variable domain reads ETGVTQSPTHLIKTRGQQVTLRCSSQSGHNTVSWYQQALGQGPQFIFQYYREEENGRGNFPPRFSGLQFPNYSSELNVNALELDDSALYLCASSLAYGGGTDTQYFGPGTRLTVL.

The sample holds a few counts of this clonotype. The chain employs TRBV29-1 and TRBJ1-1, with D tentatively TRBD1 (6 bases). CDR1 and CDR2 (germline): SQVTM, ANQGSEA. Trimming removed 5 bases from V and 0 bases from J, with 13 bases in between. CDR3 length: 14 amino acids. CDR3 sequence reads: CSVIRGGVNTEAFF. CDR3 in DNA: TGCAGCGTTATCAGGGGCGGGGTGAACACTGAAGCTTTCTTT.

The chain is built from TRBV15 and TRBJ2-3; 10 nucleotides line up with TRBD2. This CDR3 contains 17 residues. The trim removed 2 bases at V and 4 bases at J, leaving 9 bases unmatched. Germline V gene data show CDR1 as LNHNV and CDR2 as YYDKDF (reference sequence). For the CDR3, the DNA is TGTGCCACCAGCAGACGGCTAGCGGGGGACTTAGCAGATACGCAGTATTTT. It is translated as CATSRRLAGDLADTQYF.

The chain is built from TRBV2 and TRBJ1-5; D is unclear. The CDR3 loop spans 14 amino acids. Deletions cut 6 bases from V and 0 bases from J, with 9 bases between. Germline V gene data show CDR1 as SNHLY and CDR2 as FYNNEI. The CDR3 DNA follows: TGTGCCAGCAGAACAGCTTATAGCAATCAGCCCCAGCATTTT. Amino acids: CASRTAYSNQPQHF.

A few counts support this clonotype. This sequence joins TRBV12-3 or TRBV12-4 and TRBJ1-5; the D is unclear. V shed 6 bases and J shed 1 base, with 19 bases lying between them. The CDR3 is 17 amino acids. The CDR3 reads CASSRRGSGRSNQPQHF. CDR3 nucleotide sequence: TGTGCCAGCAGCCGCCGCGGGTCAGGTCGGAGCAATCAGCCCCAGCATTTT.

This clonotype was detected only a few times. The genes are TRBV28 and TRBJ1-1; D remains unclear. The CDR3 runs 15 residues. Trimming cost V 2 bases and J 4 bases, with 14 bases left between them. Germline V CDR1 and CDR2: MDHEN, SYDVKM. The CDR3 nucleotides are TGTGCCAGCAGTTTACAGGCGGCGGGGAGCACTGAAGCTTTCTTT. This sequence encodes CASSLQAAGSTEAFF.

There are many counts of this clonotype. The chain combines TRBV29-1 with TRBJ1-2; D gene uncertain. The CDR3 is 10 amino acids. The germline CDR1 and CDR2 sequences are SQVTM and ANQGSEA. V lost 4 bases and J 7 bases, leaving 7 bases between the germline ends. The CDR3 spells CSVGRLGYTF. CDR3 nucleotide sequence: TGCAGCGTTGGAAGACTTGGCTACACCTTC.

The chain joins TRBV4-1 to TRBJ2-7; TRBD1 matches at 7 bases. Germline loops: CDR1 MGHRA, CDR2 YSYEKL. This CDR3 is built from 17 residues. V lost 0 bases, J lost 3 bases, and 11 bases stayed unmatched. This CDR3 reads CASSQESIRGSNYEQYF. DNA for the CDR3: TGCGCCAGCAGCCAAGAGTCGATCAGGGGGTCGAACTACGAGCAGTACTTC.

This chain links TRBV5-1 with TRBJ2-5; no clear D. Trimming removed 2 bases at V and 1 base at J, with 12 bases between. CDR1 is SGHRS, CDR2 YFSETQ, per germline. The CDR3 is 15 amino acids. The CDR3 loop is CASSLGQTAQETQYF. The DNA of the CDR3 is TGCGCCAGCAGCTTAGGGCAAACGGCCCAAGAGACCCAGTACTTC.

V gene TRBV12-3 or TRBV12-4 combines with J gene TRBJ1-6, with D possibly TRBD1 on 6 matching bases. V dropped 4 bases and J dropped 10 bases, with 14 bases sitting between them. The CDR3 has 14 residues. The CDR3 coding sequence is TGTGCCAGCAGTTCCAACAGGGTTCACTCACCCCTCCACTTT. As protein: CASSSNRVHSPLHF.

This clonotype appeared many times. The V call is TRBV12-3 or TRBV12-4, the J call TRBJ2-7; D assignment may be TRBD1 or TRBD2 (5 bases each). The CDR3 is made up of 13 amino acids. The V end lost 1 base, the J end lost 5 bases, and 9 bases lay between the germline ends. The CDR3 coding sequence is TGTGCCAGCAGTTTAGGAGGGGCCCACGAGCAGTACGTC. Protein sequence: CASSLGGAHEQYV.

There are a few counts of this clonotype. The V and J genes are TRBV4-3 and TRBJ2-7; possibly TRBD2 for D (6 bases). The ends were cut back, 0 bases at V and 1 base at J, with 13 bases in the middle. This CDR3 contains 16 residues. The germline CDR1 and CDR2 sequences are LGHNA and YSLEER. The CDR3 here is CASSQDRWGESYEQYF. CDR3 nucleotide sequence: TGCGCCAGCAGCCAAGATCGATGGGGGGAGTCCTACGAGCAGTACTTC.

The chain has TRBV6-5 and TRBJ1-4; D gene ambiguous. The germline V gene encodes CDR1 MNHEY and CDR2 SVGAGI. Between the trimmed V and J ends, which lost 1 base and 8 bases, there was a span of 11 bases. The CDR3 consists of 14 residues. The CDR3 region is CASSYLDSGEKLFF. The DNA of the CDR3 is TGTGCCAGCAGTTACTTGGACTCGGGGGAAAAACTGTTTTTT.

As to this clonotype: Germline and junction disagree at one end, which may indicate a read error. This chain joins TRBV12-3 or TRBV12-4 and TRBJ1-3, with unresolved D. This CDR3 region has 11 residues. The chain's CDR3 is CASSFGDTIYF. CDR3 bases: TGTGCCAGCAGTTTTGGAGACACCATATATTTT.

The rearrangement joins TRBV20-1 to TRBJ1-5; no clear D. The germline V and J ends were trimmed by 3 bases and 7 bases, with 13 bases remaining between them. This CDR3 has 13 residues. Germline lookup yields CDR1 DFQATT and CDR2 SNEGSKA (reference sequence). The CDR3 region is CSARGGAKQPQHF. In DNA, the CDR3 is TGCAGTGCTAGGGGCGGAGCAAAGCAGCCCCAGCATTTT.

The sample holds one count of this clonotype. The chain uses TRBV2 and TRBJ2-2; no reliable D call. This CDR3 comprises 12 residues. CDR1 is SNHLY, CDR2 FYNNEI, per germline. The V gene lost 7 bases and the J gene lost 7 bases, with 10 bases spanning the gap. CDR3 loop: CASKVGLGELFF. The CDR3 region has the DNA TGTGCCAGCAAAGTGGGTCTCGGGGAGCTGTTTTTT.

There are many counts of this clonotype. This chain links TRBV7-2 with TRBJ1-1; D unclear. Trimming cost V 5 bases and J 1 base, with 14 bases left between them. The length of the CDR3 is 15 residues. The V gene's germline CDR1 is SGHTA and CDR2 FQGNSA. This CDR3 is CASSPVSRRNTEAFF. CDR3 DNA sequence: TGTGCCAGCAGCCCGGTATCACGAAGGAACACTGAAGCTTTCTTT.

At least ten counts were recorded for this clonotype. The gene calls are TRBV4-3 and TRBJ1-5; 8 bases are a match to TRBD1. The CDR3 spans 18 residues. Trimming removed 4 bases from V and 2 bases from J; junction bases left unmatched: 13. The germline gives CDR1 LGHNA, CDR2 YSLEER. CDR3 region: CASSLSWGPDRGNQPQHF. Written as DNA, the CDR3 is TGCGCCAGCAGCCTGAGTTGGGGCCCGGACAGGGGCAATCAGCCCCAGCATTTT.

The chain carries TRBV5-1 and TRBJ2-5; weak D call: TRBD2 (6 bases). CDR3 size: 14 residues. V lost 1 base, J lost 3 bases, and 10 bases lay in between. From germline, CDR1 is SGHRS and CDR2 YFSETQ. This CDR3 is CASSLLGTEETQYF. The CDR3 DNA reads TGCGCCAGCAGCTTGCTAGGGACTGAAGAGACCCAGTACTTC.

This clonotype was seen a few times. This chain joins TRBV11-2 and TRBJ2-3, with 10 bases matching TRBD1. CDR3 length: 15 amino acids. Germline CDR1 and CDR2: SGHAT and FQNNGV. V was clipped by 8 bases and J by 6 bases; unmatched bases: 11. The CDR3 DNA reads TGTGCCAGCGCATCCGGGACAGGGGTTTCCGATACGCAGTATTTT. Protein: CASASGTGVSDTQYF.